This TCR beta chain originates from a study of technical replicates of blood from a handful of donors. The germline V gene has CDR1 MDHEN and CDR2 SYDVKM. The CDR3 runs 16 residues. With 3 bases clipped from V and 10 bases from J, the junction kept 9 bases outside the gene matches. Produced via immunoSEQ multiplex PCR; TCRdb's table is partial and in-frame only. The table lists fewer than 100,000 clones, less than 95% of them singletons. J is TRBJ2-1 and V is TRBV28; TRBD2 agrees at 13 bases. The receptor comes from a human donor in good health. Sequenced material: T cells isolated from PBMCs. This chain's CDR3 is CASSLTGLAGVSEQFF. The CDR3 DNA follows: TGTGCCAGCAGTTTGACCGGACTAGCGGGAGTAAGCGAGCAGTTCTTC.